A single T cell receptor (beta chain) is shown here with its context. This entry is derived from a study of blood T cell repertoires in COVID-19. In the study overall: COVID-19 samples collected from the United States, Italy and Spain covered acute and convalescent phases.

This table comes from immunoSEQ multiplex PCR, and its TCRdb copy is limited to in-frame clones, with some not included. The table lists roughly 57,000 clones, more than 85% of them singletons. V was pared by 3 bases and J by 4 bases, with 10 bases between. The germline V gene encodes CDR1 SGHVS and CDR2 FQNEAQ. The CDR3 is 14 amino acids. The source material was peripheral blood. The clonotype comes from a human donor in a cohort sampled during active COVID-19. The J gene is TRBJ1-5, the V gene TRBV7-8, with a tentative D call TRBD1 (6 bases). The CDR3 here is CASSFGQTNQPQHF. The CDR3 DNA reads as TGTGCCAGCAGCTTCGGACAGACTAATCAGCCCCAGCATTTT. The full variable domain, its missing parts supplied by reference TRBV7-8 and TRBJ1-5, is GAGVSQSPRYKVAKRGQDVALRCDPISGHVSLFWYQQALGQGPEFLTYFQNEAQLDKSGLPSDRFFAERPEGSVSTLKIQRTQQEDSAVYLCASSFGQTNQPQHFGDGTRLSIL.